A selection of T cell receptor beta chains follows, all from one sample in a study of cytomegalovirus exposure and HLA in healthy donors. Only in-frame clones appear in the TCRdb table, and some are missing; sequencing was by immunoSEQ multiplex PCR. The top ten clones hold around 5.8% of a sample with more than 95,000 clones, over 60% of them seen once. The sequencing sample was made of PBMCs. These receptors originate from a woman aged 40 to 49 in good health and CMV-seronegative. Each CDR3 is given with its conserved first and last residue. A D gene is named only where the DNA matches it firmly. Only some rows state a clone size, as once, few, many or a class for expanded clones.

j_call | clone_size | cdr3_length | d_call | v_call | cdr3_aa | cdr3_nt
TRBJ2-1 | few | 15 | TRBD2 | TRBV6-6 | CASSIAGGDYNEQFF | TGTGCCAGCAGCATAGCGGGAGGGGATTACAATGAGCAGTTCTTC
TRBJ2-1 | . | 15 | . | TRBV7-3 | CASSNPGQIYNEQFF | TGTGCCAGCAGCAATCCGGGACAAATTTACAATGAGCAGTTCTTC
TRBJ2-1 | . | 15 | . | TRBV11-2 | CASSLDIDSYNEQFF | TGTGCCAGCAGCTTGGACATTGACTCCTACAATGAGCAGTTCTTC
TRBJ2-7 | . | 16 | TRBD2 | TRBV5-1 | CASSSTSGRTSWEQYF | TGCGCCAGCAGCTCTACTAGCGGGAGGACTAGTTGGGAGCAGTACTTC
TRBJ2-2 | once | 15 | TRBD1 | TRBV28 | CASTARQGDTGELFF | TGTGCCAGTACAGCCCGACAGGGTGATACCGGGGAGCTGTTTTTT
TRBJ1-1 | few | 14 | . | TRBV19 | CASSMRGSNTEAFF | TGTGCCAGTAGTATGAGAGGATCGAACACTGAAGCTTTCTTT
TRBJ2-5 | . | 14 | . | TRBV7-2 | CASSSPPGGETQYF | TGTGCCAGCAGCTCCCCCCCGGGTGGAGAGACCCAGTACTTC
TRBJ2-5 | once | 15 | . | TRBV28 | CASSLLQGPQETQYF | TGTGCCAGCAGTTTATTACAGGGCCCCCAAGAGACCCAGTACTTC
TRBJ2-5 | . | 15 | . | TRBV7-9 | CSSSSVEARTETQYF | TGTTCCAGCAGCTCGGTGGAGGCCCGAACTGAGACCCAGTACTTC
TRBJ1-1 | once | 19 | . | TRBV7-7 | CASSPEVKTLYQGNTEAFF | TGTGCTAGCAGCCCAGAAGTAAAGACACTATACCAGGGGAACACTGAAGCTTTCTTT
TRBJ1-2 | . | 12 | TRBD1 | TRBV28 | CASNTGEHGYTF | TGTGCCAGCAATACAGGGGAACATGGCTACACCTTC
TRBJ2-7 | . | 14 | . | TRBV6-5 | CASGGPIRSYEQYF | TGTGCCAGCGGAGGACCAATAAGATCCTACGAGCAGTACTTC
TRBJ2-3 | . | 16 | TRBD2 | TRBV5-6 | CASSAGTSGSPDTQYF | TGTGCCAGCAGCGCGGGGACTAGCGGGAGTCCAGATACGCAGTATTTT
TRBJ2-7 | . | 15 | TRBD2 | TRBV28 | CASHGLAGRTYEQYF | TGTGCTAGTCACGGCCTAGCGGGGCGTACCTACGAGCAGTACTTC
TRBJ2-2 | few | 15 | . | TRBV19 | CASSLGLRSTGELFF | TGTGCCAGTAGTCTCGGACTTCGGAGCACCGGGGAGCTGTTTTTT
TRBJ2-1 | . | 16 | . | TRBV2 | CASSVEGILSYNEQFF | TGTGCCAGCAGCGTGGAGGGGATCCTCTCCTACAATGAGCAGTTCTTC
TRBJ1-1 | . | 16 | . | TRBV9 | CASSVGPRVGGTEAFF | TGTGCCAGCAGCGTAGGGCCCCGGGTTGGCGGCACTGAAGCTTTCTTT
TRBJ1-2 | few | 14 | TRBD1 | TRBV5-4 | CASSPQGGSYGYTF | TGTGCCAGCAGCCCCCAGGGGGGATCCTATGGCTACACCTTC
TRBJ2-7 | . | 12 | . | TRBV6-6 | CASTKRGYEQYF | TGTGCCAGCACAAAAAGGGGTTACGAGCAGTACTTC
TRBJ1-3 | . | 16 | . | TRBV18 | CASSPSSGAALNTIYF | TGTGCCAGCTCACCATCTTCAGGGGCCGCCTTGAACACCATATATTTT
TRBJ1-5 | . | 16 | . | TRBV19 | CASSIEMIHGNQPQHF | TGTGCCAGTAGTATAGAGATGATACATGGCAATCAGCCCCAGCATTTT
TRBJ2-4 | . | 14 | . | TRBV4-3 | CASSQGHTKNSQYF | TGCGCCAGCAGCCAGGGACACACCAAAAACAGTCAGTACTTC
TRBJ2-1 | . | 16 | TRBD2 | TRBV5-4 | CASSSVLAGEGGEQFF | TGTGCCAGCAGCTCCGTACTAGCGGGAGAAGGTGGTGAGCAGTTCTTC
TRBJ1-1 | few | 14 | TRBD1 | TRBV6-1 | CASSDRVSGTEAFF | TGTGCCAGCAGCGACAGGGTTTCGGGCACTGAAGCTTTCTTT
TRBJ1-2 | . | 15 | TRBD1 | TRBV28 | CASRRPGQLYYGYTF | TGTGCCAGCAGGAGACCGGGACAGCTTTACTATGGCTACACCTTC
TRBJ1-1 | . | 13 | . | TRBV6-5 | CASSQGFYSEAFF | TGTGCCAGCAGCCAGGGTTTTTATTCTGAAGCTTTCTTT
TRBJ1-1 | . | 15 | TRBD1 | TRBV18 | CASSPGGQGWTEAFF | TGTGCCAGCTCACCCGGAGGACAGGGTTGGACTGAAGCTTTCTTT
TRBJ2-7 | . | 15 | TRBD1 | TRBV28 | CASSFDRGLGGEQYF | TGTGCCAGCAGTTTCGACAGGGGGCTCGGAGGCGAGCAGTACTTC
TRBJ2-5 | few | 14 | . | TRBV6-5 | CASKVRGAWETQYF | TGTGCCAGCAAAGTACGGGGGGCGTGGGAGACCCAGTACTTC